A single sample gave rise to the 20 T cell receptor beta chains below, sequenced in a study of blood T cell repertoires in COVID-19. TCRdb's table, derived via immunoSEQ multiplex PCR, lists solely in-frame clones and lacks some. The data contain approximately 300,000 clones, 65% to 85% of them singletons. Sequencing was performed on peripheral blood. The receptors were sampled from a person between 65 and 79 years old with COVID-19, enrolled during active disease.

The V and J genes are TRBV6-6 and TRBJ2-7, with a possible D match to TRBD1 (6 bases). Germline CDR1 is MNHNY and CDR2 is SVGAGI (reference sequence). Deletions cut 5 bases from V and 4 bases from J, with 12 bases between. The CDR3 is made up of 13 amino acids. CDR3 sequence reads: CASSTTGTYEQYF. CDR3 coding DNA: TGTGCCAGCAGTACAACAGGGACGTACGAGCAGTACTTC.

The V and J genes are TRBV15 and TRBJ1-5; 11 bases are shared with TRBD1. The germline V gene encodes CDR1 LNHNV and CDR2 YYDKDF (reference sequence). With V trimmed by 1 base and J by 7 bases, 12 bases remained unmatched. The CDR3 runs to 18 residues. The CDR3 spells CATSRGGWTGGSQQPQHF. CDR3 nucleotide sequence: TGTGCCACCAGCAGAGGGGGATGGACAGGGGGCTCGCAACAGCCCCAGCATTTT.

This clone appeared once. The chain joins TRBV5-4 to TRBJ1-2; possibly TRBD1 for D (6 bases). CDR3 size: 16 residues. Trimming pared 0 bases from V and 0 bases from J, leaving 12 bases between. CDR1 SGHNT and CDR2 YYREEE come from the germline V gene (reference sequence). CDR3 amino acids: CASSLATHRANYGYTF. The CDR3 DNA reads TGTGCCAGCAGCTTGGCCACTCACAGGGCTAACTATGGCTACACCTTC.

The V and J genes are TRBV19 and TRBJ1-5, with 8 bases aligning to TRBD1. The length of the CDR3 is 14 residues. The V gene end was trimmed by 0 bases and the J gene end by 6 bases; junction bases not matched to a gene: 1. The germline V gene has CDR1 LNHDA and CDR2 SQIVND (reference sequence). This CDR3 reads CASSIDQGAQPQHF. CDR3 DNA: TGTGCCAGTAGTATAGATCAGGGGGCTCAGCCCCAGCATTTT.

The CDR3, as DNA: TGTGCCAGCAGCCCTTACAATGAGCAGTTCTTC. This translates into CASSPYNEQFF. The chain joins TRBV7-9 to TRBJ2-1; D gene ambiguous. Trimming cost V 5 bases and J 4 bases, with 3 bases left between them. This CDR3 has 11 residues. From germline, CDR1 is SEHNR and CDR2 FQNEAQ (reference sequence). Variable domain in full (rest from reference TRBV7-9 and TRBJ2-1): DTGVSQNPRHKITKRGQNVTFRCDPISEHNRLYWYRQTLGQGPEFLTYFQNEAQLEKSRLLSDRFSAERPKGSFSTLEIQRTEQGDSAMYLCASSPYNEQFFGPGTRLTVL.

This clone was recorded once. The chain links TRBV28 to TRBJ2-1; 13 bases are a match to TRBD2. Trimming removed 6 bases from V and 5 bases from J; junction bases left unmatched: 4. Germline values: CDR1 MDHEN, CDR2 SYDVKM. This CDR3 region has 15 residues. CDR3 in amino acids: CASSVGTSGNNEQFF. CDR3 bases: TGTGCCAGCAGCGTGGGGACTAGCGGGAACAATGAGCAGTTCTTC.

The chain combines TRBV29-1 with TRBJ2-1; TRBD2 aligns across 7 bases. The germline gives CDR1 SQVTM, CDR2 ANQGSEA. The CDR3 covers 13 residues. The V segment lost 6 bases and the J segment 1 base; nucleotides outside the gene matches: 3. The CDR3 region is CSVYGGSYNEQFF. CDR3 in DNA: TGCAGCGTGTACGGGGGGTCCTACAATGAGCAGTTCTTC.

CDR3 DNA: TGTGCCAGCAGCTCTCACCACCTAGCGGGACTGGGAACCGGGGAGCAGTTCTTC. Translation gives CASSSHHLAGLGTGEQFF. This chain links TRBV7-3 with TRBJ2-1, with 9 bases that match TRBD2. Per germline, CDR1 SGHTA and CDR2 FQGTGA. The CDR3 is 18 residues long. J gave up 10 bases and V 4 bases, and 20 bases lay outside the gene matches.

This chain links TRBV6-5 with TRBJ2-5; a weak D match, TRBD1 (5 bases). V dropped 4 bases and J dropped 4 bases, with 16 bases sitting between them. Germline CDR1 is MNHEY and CDR2 is SVGAGI. The CDR3 is 15 amino acids. CDR3 amino acids: CASSSTGVPRETQYF. CDR3 bases: TGTGCCAGCAGTTCCACAGGAGTGCCCCGAGAGACCCAGTACTTC.

The J gene is TRBJ2-3, the V gene TRBV28; 12 bases line up with TRBD2. Germline assignment: CDR1 MDHEN and CDR2 SYDVKM. Losses at the gene ends were 5 bases for V and 0 bases for J; bases not matched to a gene: 3. CDR3 length: 16 amino acids. CDR3 sequence (DNA): TGTGCCAGCAGTGATGGACTAGCGGGGAGCACAGATACGCAGTATTTT. This translates into CASSDGLAGSTDTQYF. Full variable domain (remainder filled in from reference TRBV28 and TRBJ2-3): DVKVTQSSRYLVKRTGEKVFLECVQDMDHENMFWYRQDPGLGLRLIYFSYDVKMKEKGDIPEGYSVSREKKERFSLILESASTNQTSMYLCASSDGLAGSTDTQYFGPGTRLTVL.

The rearrangement joins TRBV3-1 (or the pseudogene TRBV3-2) to TRBJ2-1; possibly TRBD2 for D (6 bases). Germline CDR1 and CDR2: LGHDT and YNNKEL (reference sequence). CDR3 size: 12 residues. V was shortened by 4 bases and J by 5 bases, with 6 bases between the two germline ends. The CDR3 DNA sequence: TGTGCCAGCAGCCGGACTAACAATGAGCAGTTCTTC. Residues: CASSRTNNEQFF.

The J gene is TRBJ2-7, the V gene TRBV6-1; 9 positions agree with TRBD2. J lost 6 bases, V lost 0 bases, and 3 bases had no gene match. Germline values: CDR1 MNHNS, CDR2 SASEGT. CDR3 length: 14 residues. The CDR3 region has the DNA TGTGCCAGCAGTGAAGCTGGACTAGCGATCGAGCAGTACTTC. It yields the protein CASSEAGLAIEQYF.

The genes are TRBV5-1 and TRBJ1-6, with 9 bases aligning to TRBD1. The CDR3 length is 16 residues. The V gene end was trimmed by 7 bases and the J gene end by 7 bases; junction bases not matched to a gene: 12. Germline CDR1 and CDR2: SGHRS and YFSETQ. The CDR3 region has the DNA TGCGCCAGCGTCCCAGGACAGGGGTCGGAAAATTCACCCCTCCACTTT. It translates to CASVPGQGSENSPLHF.

The chain has TRBV27 and TRBJ2-1, with 8 positions matching TRBD2. The CDR3 length is 22 residues. The V gene's germline CDR1 is MNHEY and CDR2 SMNVEV (reference sequence). The junction had 24 bases not matched to a gene; V was cut back by 5 bases and J by 0 bases. CDR3 DNA sequence: TGTGCCAGCAGTCGCCAGCTGGGCGGGGGGCCCGTCCCAGAGAGCTCCTACAATGAGCAGTTCTTC. Translated, it gives CASSRQLGGGPVPESSYNEQFF.

The rearrangement links TRBV27 to TRBJ2-7; perhaps TRBD1 as D (8 bases). V lost 10 bases and J 3 bases, leaving 16 bases between the germline ends. The CDR3 is 13 amino acids. The germline V gene encodes CDR1 MNHEY and CDR2 SMNVEV (reference sequence). CDR3 coding DNA: TGTGCCATCGGGGGGACAGGCTACTACGAGCAGTACTTC. It is translated as CAIGGTGYYEQYF.

This clone appeared a few times. This chain links TRBV19 with TRBJ1-4; D is ambiguous. The CDR3 is made up of 16 amino acids. The V gene's germline CDR1 is LNHDA and CDR2 SQIVND (reference sequence). With 6 bases removed from V and 0 bases from J, the gap between germline ends came to 14 bases. CDR3 nucleotide sequence: TGTGCCAGTAGCCGAAAAGGCGGTACAACTAATGAAAAACTGTTTTTT. It is translated as CASSRKGGTTNEKLFF.

This clone was counted between two and nine times. The V and J genes are TRBV6-2 or TRBV6-3 and TRBJ1-6, with 9 bases matching TRBD1. The CDR3 totals 16 residues. The V gene end was trimmed by 0 bases and the J gene end by 11 bases; junction bases not matched to a gene: 8. The germline gives CDR1 MNHEY, CDR2 SVGEGT. CDR3 loop: CASSYSKDRGRPPLHF. The CDR3, as DNA: TGTGCCAGCAGTTACTCGAAAGACAGGGGGAGACCACCCCTCCACTTT.

The rearrangement links TRBV5-1 to TRBJ1-2, with 9 bases lining up with TRBD1. This CDR3 comprises 13 residues. CDR1 is SGHRS, CDR2 YFSETQ, per germline. V shed 3 bases and J 4 bases; nucleotides not matched to a gene: 1. The CDR3 loop is CASSSGQGYGYTF. In DNA form, the CDR3 reads TGCGCCAGCAGCTCGGGACAGGGCTATGGCTACACCTTC.

The chain combines TRBV13 with TRBJ2-7; D remains unclear. The V gene's germline CDR1 is PRHDT and CDR2 FYEKMQ (reference sequence). The V gene lost 2 bases and the J gene lost 7 bases, with 21 bases spanning the gap. The CDR3 spans 16 residues. Written as DNA, the CDR3 is TGTGCCAGCAGCTTACGCACTCAGACCAGGCCTAAAGAGCAGTACTTC. Protein: CASSLRTQTRPKEQYF.

This chain links TRBV19 with TRBJ2-2, with 8 positions matching TRBD1. The length of the CDR3 is 15 residues. The germline V gene encodes CDR1 LNHDA and CDR2 SQIVND (reference sequence). J lost 2 bases, V lost 3 bases, and 2 bases had no gene match. This chain's CDR3 is CASSIGTGNTGELFF. The CDR3 DNA is TGTGCCAGTAGTATTGGGACAGGAAACACCGGGGAGCTGTTTTTT.